This T cell receptor (beta chain) stems from a study of blood T cell repertoires in COVID-19. Repertoires were generated with immunoSEQ multiplex PCR, while TCRdb's copy carries only in-frame clones and drops some. The sample holds under 250,000 clones, roughly 90% seen once. The CDR3 length is 14 residues. Trimming at V came to 5 bases and at J to 3 bases, leaving 9 bases not matched to a gene. The germline V gene has CDR1 GTSNPN and CDR2 SVGIG (reference sequence). This receptor was taken from a middle-aged man with COVID-19, enrolled during active disease. The rearrangement joins TRBV30 to TRBJ1-2; 7 bases agree with TRBD1. Material: peripheral blood. CDR3 loop: CAWGFGTAHYGYTF. Here the CDR3 DNA reads TGTGCCTGGGGGTTCGGGACAGCCCACTATGGCTACACCTTC.